The 24 T cell receptor beta chains below come from one sample, sequenced in a study of cytomegalovirus exposure and HLA in healthy donors. The PCR made use of 60 Vbeta and 13 Jbeta primers. Repertoires were generated with immunoSEQ multiplex PCR, while TCRdb's copy carries only in-frame clones and drops some. The data contain about 120,000 clones, 9.5% of them singletons. Sequencing was carried out using PBMCs. These receptors were taken from a man aged 25 to 40 in good health and CMV-seronegative.

The chain combines TRBV29-1 with TRBJ2-3, with TRBD1 identical over 7 bases. There are 13 residues in the CDR3. Germline loops: CDR1 SQVTM, CDR2 ANQGSEA. The CDR3 protein is CGGQGDSTDTQYF. The DNA for the CDR3 is TGCGGCGGCCAGGGGGATAGCACAGATACGCAGTATTTT.

V usage is TRBV6-6 and J usage is TRBJ1-1; the D gene is possibly TRBD1 (5 bases). V was cut by 8 bases and J by 5 bases, with 15 bases left in between. The CDR3 consists of 13 residues. Looked up from germline, CDR1 is MNHNY and CDR2 is SVGAGI (reference sequence). CDR3 sequence: CASGDWSGTEAFF. The CDR3 DNA reads as TGTGCCAGCGGGGACTGGAGTGGTACTGAAGCTTTCTTT.

This clone was seen more than once but under ten times. The genes are TRBV29-1 and TRBJ2-7; 10 nucleotides match TRBD2. The V gene end was trimmed by 0 bases and the J gene end by 6 bases; junction bases not matched to a gene: 8. The germline gives CDR1 SQVTM, CDR2 ANQGSEA. There are 15 residues in the CDR3. The CDR3 DNA reads TGCAGCGTTGAAGATCCAGCGGGGGGGAACGGCGAGCAGTACTTC. Its protein is CSVEDPAGGNGEQYF.

This clone was detected only a few times. V and J are TRBV2 and TRBJ1-5, with 7 bases lining up with TRBD1. Germline V gene data show CDR1 as SNHLY and CDR2 as FYNNEI. This CDR3 has 15 amino acids. V gave up 8 bases and J gave up 5 bases; unmatched junction bases: 12. CDR3 residues: CASGQGVGTYQPQHF. CDR3 nucleotide sequence: TGTGCCAGCGGTCAGGGGGTAGGGACTTATCAGCCCCAGCATTTT.

The chain combines TRBV10-1 with TRBJ2-3, with 11 bases identical to TRBD2. CDR3 size: 15 residues. Germline loops: CDR1 WNHNN, CDR2 SYGVQD (reference sequence). Trimming took 3 bases from V and 4 from J; bases not matched to a gene: 3. The CDR3 nucleotides read TGCGCCAGCAGTGACGAACTAGCGGGAGCAGATACGCAGTATTTT. This encodes CASSDELAGADTQYF.

This chain connects TRBV6-1 to TRBJ2-1; TRBD1 matches at 12 bases. The CDR3 runs 17 residues. J was trimmed by 7 bases and V by 4 bases; bases with no gene match: 11. The germline CDR1 and CDR2 sequences are MNHNS and SASEGT. CDR3 sequence: CASSAKGTGGYRNEQFF. The CDR3 DNA is TGTGCCAGCAGTGCCAAAGGGACAGGGGGCTATAGGAATGAGCAGTTCTTC.

This clone was observed a handful of times. The rearrangement links TRBV5-4 to TRBJ2-7; 11 bases map to TRBD2. Germline-derived CDR1 and CDR2 are SGHNT and YYREEE (reference sequence). The V gene end was trimmed by 4 bases and the J gene end by 4 bases; junction bases not matched to a gene: 10. This CDR3 region has 16 residues. The CDR3 DNA reads as TGTGCCAGCAGCCCGGAGGGGCTAGCGGGAGGTTACGAGCAGTACTTC. This encodes CASSPEGLAGGYEQYF.

This clone has just a few counts. The genes are TRBV28 and TRBJ2-1, with 9 bases lining up with TRBD1. Germline V gene data show CDR1 as MDHEN and CDR2 as SYDVKM. Trimming cost V 0 bases and J 6 bases; bases outside gene matches: 12. This CDR3 is 18 amino acids long. CDR3 DNA sequence: TGTGCCAGCAGTTTATGGGGGACCGGGACAGGGCAAACCAATGAGCAGTTCTTC. It codes for CASSLWGTGTGQTNEQFF.

This clone showed up just a few times. The CDR3: CASWDNNEQFF. The CDR3 bases are TGTGCCAGCTGGGACAACAATGAGCAGTTCTTC. The chain combines TRBV2 with TRBJ2-1; D may be TRBD1 (6 bases). This CDR3 contains 11 residues. V was shortened by 8 bases and J by 5 bases, with 7 bases between the two germline ends. Germline V gene sequence: CDR1 SNHLY, CDR2 FYNNEI.

This clone was counted only a few times. The J gene is TRBJ2-7, the V gene TRBV11-2, with a weak D call TRBD1 (5 bases). The CDR3 is 13 amino acids. Germline CDR1 is SGHAT and CDR2 is FQNNGV. Between the trimmed V and J ends, which lost 5 bases and 3 bases, there was a span of 11 bases. The CDR3 region has the DNA TGTGCCAGCAGCCGCGACAGAAACTACGAGCAGTACTTC. As protein: CASSRDRNYEQYF.

This clone was found a few times. The V gene is TRBV6-1, the J gene TRBJ2-7; TRBD1 aligns across 9 bases. Germline lookup yields CDR1 MNHNS and CDR2 SASEGT. V shed 6 bases and J 2 bases; nucleotides not matched to a gene: 11. The CDR3 spans 16 residues. The CDR3 spells CASSERGQGQAYEQYF. The CDR3 DNA sequence: TGTGCCAGCAGCGAAAGGGGACAGGGTCAGGCCTACGAGCAGTACTTC.

This clone was observed a handful of times. This chain links TRBV25-1 with TRBJ1-6; 7 positions match TRBD1. Germline CDR1 is MGHDK and CDR2 is SYGVNS. CDR3 size: 14 residues. Trimming at V came to 9 bases and at J to 2 bases, leaving 4 bases not matched to a gene. CDR3 DNA: TGTGCCAGTCGGACAGGAGCCTATAATTCACCCCTCCACTTT. Its protein product is CASRTGAYNSPLHF.

This clone was seen only a few times. J is TRBJ1-1 and V is TRBV18; D is perhaps TRBD1 (6 bases). Germline V lookup: CDR1 KGHSH, CDR2 LQKENI. V was trimmed by 3 bases and J by 0 bases, leaving 14 bases between them. CDR3 length equals 16 residues. The CDR3 sequence: CASSPTPTGLNTEAFF. Written as DNA, the CDR3 is TGTGCCAGCTCACCTACGCCTACAGGGTTGAACACTGAAGCTTTCTTT.

V is TRBV2 and J is TRBJ2-3, with 7 bases that match TRBD1. The CDR3 contains 15 residues. The V and J ends lost 6 bases and 0 bases, in that order; junction bases with no gene match: 6. Germline V CDR1 and CDR2: SNHLY, FYNNEI. The CDR3 protein is CASSWYRGSTDTQYF. CDR3 bases: TGTGCCAGCAGCTGGTACAGGGGCAGCACAGATACGCAGTATTTT.

V usage is TRBV27 and J usage is TRBJ1-6; D is ambiguous. V was pared by 3 bases and J by 7 bases, with 4 bases between. Germline-derived CDR1 and CDR2 are MNHEY and SMNVEV (reference sequence). The CDR3 extends over 12 amino acids. The CDR3 loop is CASSFQNSPLHF. Here the CDR3 DNA reads TGTGCCAGCAGTTTCCAAAATTCACCCCTCCACTTT.

In this sample, this clone turned up a few times. J is TRBJ2-7 and V is TRBV5-4, with a weak D call TRBD1 (6 bases). This CDR3 contains 15 residues. Trimming pared 4 bases from V and 0 bases from J, leaving 14 bases between. CDR1 is SGHNT, CDR2 YYREEE, per germline (reference sequence). The CDR3 DNA follows: TGTGCCAGCAGCCCCAAGGACAGCCTCTCCTACGAGCAGTACTTC. Residues: CASSPKDSLSYEQYF.

The table lists this clone with a few counts. The V gene is TRBV19, the J gene TRBJ2-2; D gene ambiguous. V lost 7 bases, J lost 1 base, and 10 bases lay in between. Per germline, CDR1 LNHDA and CDR2 SQIVND (reference sequence). There are 14 residues in the CDR3. CDR3 amino acids: CASNARGNTGELFF. The CDR3 bases are TGTGCCAGTAACGCCCGCGGGAACACCGGGGAGCTGTTTTTT.

This clone appeared a few times. The rearrangement uses TRBV29-1 and TRBJ1-3; D is ambiguous. CDR1 and CDR2 (germline): SQVTM, ANQGSEA. The CDR3 extends over 11 amino acids. The V gene lost 6 bases and the J gene lost 0 bases, with 3 bases spanning the gap. The CDR3 here is CSVSSGNTIYF. CDR3 bases: TGCAGCGTCAGCTCTGGAAACACCATATATTTT.

The table lists this clone with a few counts. The chain is built from TRBV7-9 and TRBJ2-5, with 10 bases aligning to TRBD1. The CDR3 extends over 16 amino acids. Germline V gene sequence: CDR1 SEHNR, CDR2 FQNEAQ (reference sequence). The V segment lost 0 bases and the J segment 4 bases; nucleotides outside the gene matches: 5. The CDR3 coding sequence is TGTGCCAGCAGCTTAGCCCGGACAGGGGGGGGAGAGACCCAGTACTTC. Its protein is CASSLARTGGGETQYF. The variable domain in full, with the rest retrieved from reference TRBV7-9 and TRBJ2-5, is DTGVSQNPRHKITKRGQNVTFRCDPISEHNRLYWYRQTLGQGPEFLTYFQNEAQLEKSRLLSDRFSAERPKGSFSTLEIQRTEQGDSAMYLCASSLARTGGGETQYFGPGTRLLVL.

The V and J genes are TRBV5-4 and TRBJ1-6; 9 bases fit TRBD1. Germline V gives CDR1 SGHNT, CDR2 YYREEE (reference sequence). Trimming cost V 4 bases and J 8 bases; bases outside gene matches: 7. The CDR3 spans 15 residues. CDR3 sequence reads: CASSRRTGADSPLHF. The CDR3 DNA is TGTGCCAGCAGCCGCCGGACAGGGGCTGATTCACCCCTCCACTTT. Together with reference TRBV5-4 and TRBJ1-6, the CDR3 gives the full variable domain: ETGVTQSPTHLIKTRGQQVTLRCSSQSGHNTVSWYQQALGQGPQFIFQYYREEENGRGNFPPRFSGLQFPNYSSELNVNALELDDSALYLCASSRRTGADSPLHFGNGTRLTVT.

The chain employs TRBV6-6 and TRBJ2-1; the match to TRBD2 covers 7 bases. Trimming at V came to 9 bases and at J to 7 bases, leaving 9 bases not matched to a gene. Germline V lookup: CDR1 MNHNY, CDR2 SVGAGI (reference sequence). There are 13 residues in the CDR3. The CDR3 is CASVSGGGNEQFF. DNA of the CDR3: TGTGCCAGTGTATCGGGAGGAGGTAATGAGCAGTTCTTC.

V usage is TRBV4-1 and J usage is TRBJ1-4, with D unresolved. The CDR3 contains 15 residues. Germline lookup yields CDR1 MGHRA and CDR2 YSYEKL. The germline V and J ends were trimmed by 1 base and 3 bases, with 9 bases remaining between them. The CDR3 DNA follows: TGCGCCAGCAGCCAAGTTGGTGGGCCTAATGAAAAACTGTTTTTT. It specifies CASSQVGGPNEKLFF.

This clone was counted between two and nine times. Other DNA sequences of this sample code for an identical CDR3. This chain connects TRBV18 to TRBJ1-5; 7 nucleotides agree with TRBD1. With V trimmed by 3 bases and J by 2 bases, 10 bases remained unmatched. Looked up from germline, CDR1 is KGHSH and CDR2 is LQKENI. This CDR3 has 17 residues. The CDR3 protein is CASSPDRVATRNQPQHF. In DNA form, the CDR3 reads TGTGCCAGCTCACCCGACAGGGTAGCTACTCGCAATCAGCCCCAGCATTTT. The full variable domain, rest sourced from reference TRBV18 and TRBJ1-5, is NAGVMQNPRHLVRRRGQEARLRCSPMKGHSHVYWYRQLPEEGLKFMVYLQKENIIDESGMPKERFSAEFPKEGPSILRIQQVVRGDSAAYFCASSPDRVATRNQPQHFGDGTRLSIL.

The gene calls are TRBV2 and TRBJ2-7; 10 positions match TRBD2. Germline V gene data show CDR1 as SNHLY and CDR2 as FYNNEI. The CDR3 is made up of 14 amino acids. Germline trimming cut 7 bases from V and 0 bases from J; bases unmatched to any gene: 3. In nucleotides, the CDR3 is TGTGCCAGCACCTTAGCGGGGGGCTCCTACGAGCAGTACTTC. It codes for CASTLAGGSYEQYF. Full variable domain (rest looked up from reference TRBV2 and TRBJ2-7): EPEVTQTPSHQVTQMGQEVILRCVPISNHLYFYWYRQILGQKVEFLVSFYNNEISEKSEIFDDQFSVERPDGSNFTLKIRSTKLEDSAMYFCASTLAGGSYEQYFGPGTRLTVT.